This T cell receptor beta chain was sequenced during a study of shared clonotypes between healthy human individuals. Study-level results: Unshared clonotypes carried lower generation probabilities than those common to all four donors.

The protocol was immunoSEQ multiplex PCR, while the TCRdb copy is restricted to in-frame clones and leaves out a portion. This sample has about a million clones, with 65% to 75% found just once. Deletions cut 5 bases from V and 4 bases from J, with 14 bases between. The CDR3 loop spans 15 amino acids. In germline, CDR1 is MDHEN, CDR2 SYDVKM. A note on this clone: The antigen is undetermined.

Sample: memory CD4+ T cells sorted from blood. As for subset: CD45RA-negative fraction. This clonotype was sampled from a man younger than 30 in good health. The chain is built from TRBV28 and TRBJ2-2; D perhaps matches TRBD1 (6 bases). The CDR3 loop is CASSSPGVGTGELFF. CDR3 coding DNA: TGTGCCAGCAGTAGTCCAGGGGTCGGCACCGGGGAGCTGTTTTTT.